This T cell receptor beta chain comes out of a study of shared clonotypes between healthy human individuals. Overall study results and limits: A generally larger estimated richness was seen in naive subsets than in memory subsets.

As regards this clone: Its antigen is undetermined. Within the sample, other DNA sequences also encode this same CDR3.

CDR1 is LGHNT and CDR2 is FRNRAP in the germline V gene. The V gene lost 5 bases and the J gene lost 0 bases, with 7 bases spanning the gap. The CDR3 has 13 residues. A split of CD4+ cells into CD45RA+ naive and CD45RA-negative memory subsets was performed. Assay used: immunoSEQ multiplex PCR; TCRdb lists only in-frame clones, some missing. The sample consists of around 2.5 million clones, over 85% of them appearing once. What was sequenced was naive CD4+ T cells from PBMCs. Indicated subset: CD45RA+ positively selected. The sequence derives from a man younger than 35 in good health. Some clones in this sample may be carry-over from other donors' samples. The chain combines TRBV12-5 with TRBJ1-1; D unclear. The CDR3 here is CASGLEVNTEAFF. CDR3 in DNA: TGTGCTAGTGGTCTCGAGGTGAACACTGAAGCTTTCTTT.